Listed below are T cell receptor beta chains from one sample, sequenced in a study of T cells in Graves' hyperthyroidism and ophthalmopathy. One entry per CDR3 protein, called by TCRdb with MiXCR from the multiplex PCR reads. The sample includes 600,000 or so distinct CDR3 sequences, around 42% of them seen just once. Sequenced material: peripheral blood or thyroid tissue (not recorded which). These receptor sequences come from a woman aged 18 to 35 with Graves' hyperthyroidism. Each CDR3 is given with its conserved first and last residue. A D gene is named only where the DNA matches it firmly. The size field is filled for only some rows; it gives once, few, many or a size class.

D	V	J	length	size	CDR3	DNA
NA	TRBV15	TRBJ1-5	17	NA	CATRREGGRDSNQPQHF	TGTGCCACCAGAAGAGAAGGGGGAAGAGATAGCAATCAGCCCCAGCATTTT
NA	TRBV20-1	TRBJ1-4	14	NA	CSAREGRADEKLFF	TGCAGTGCTAGGGAGGGCAGGGCAGATGAAAAACTGTTTTTT
NA	TRBV15	TRBJ1-2	14	NA	CATSIGEEAYGYTF	TGTGCCACCAGCATTGGGGAGGAGGCCTATGGCTACACCTTC
TRBD1	TRBV25-1	TRBJ1-2	16	NA	CASSLSVQGESYGYTF	TGTGCCAGCAGTTTATCGGTCCAGGGGGAGTCTTATGGCTACACCTTC
NA	TRBV25-1	TRBJ1-2	11	many	CASSDLYGYTF	TGTGCCAGCAGTGACCTCTATGGCTACACCTTC
NA	TRBV12-3/TRBV12-4	TRBJ1-5	14	NA	CASSYGAYGIPQHF	TGTGCCAGCAGTTACGGGGCCTACGGGATCCCCCAGCATTTT
NA	TRBV24-1	TRBJ1-2	13	NA	CATSYLERDGYTF	TGTGCCACCAGTTACTTAGAGAGGGATGGCTACACCTTC
NA	TRBV15	TRBJ1-2	11	once	CATSRGQGSAF	TGTGCCACCAGCAGAGGACAAGGGTCAGCCTTC
TRBD1	TRBV19	TRBJ1-1	15	NA	CASSASTGENTEAFF	TGTGCCAGTAGTGCCTCGACAGGGGAGAACACTGAAGCTTTCTTT
NA	TRBV29-1	TRBJ1-3	13	few	CSVESQSGNTIYF	TGCAGCGTTGAATCCCAATCTGGAAACACCATATATTTT
TRBD2	TRBV29-1	TRBJ2-5	12	NA	CSLSAGGETQYF	TGCAGCTTATCAGCGGGAGGGGAGACCCAGTACTTC
NA	TRBV29-1	TRBJ2-7	12	NA	CSLEGRTYEQYF	TGCAGCTTGGAGGGGCGGACCTACGAGCAGTACTTC
NA	TRBV7-9	TRBJ2-5	12	many	CASRRGGRTQYF	TGTGCCAGCAGACGTGGGGGGCGGACCCAGTACTTC
NA	TRBV12-3/TRBV12-4	TRBJ2-5	11	NA	CASSSWETQYF	TGTGCCAGCAGTTCCTGGGAGACCCAGTACTTC
NA	TRBV29-1	TRBJ1-5	13	NA	CSAQWGGDQPQHF	TGCAGCGCACAATGGGGGGGGGACCAGCCCCAGCATTTT
NA	TRBV4-1	TRBJ2-7	14	many	CASSQGDSAYEQYF	TGCGCCAGCAGCCAGGGAGACAGTGCCTACGAGCAGTACTTC
NA	TRBV15	TRBJ2-1	15	NA	CATSRVASSYNEQFF	TGTGCCACCAGCAGAGTCGCGAGCTCCTACAATGAGCAGTTCTTC
NA	TRBV29-1	TRBJ2-5	13	NA	CSVGGGGRETQYF	TGCAGCGTCGGTGGTGGAGGGCGGGAGACCCAGTACTTC
NA	TRBV20-1	TRBJ1-2	12	NA	CSAPFQGYGYTF	TGCAGTGCCCCGTTTCAGGGCTATGGCTACACCTTC
NA	TRBV4-2	TRBJ2-7	11	NA	CASSQRDEQYF	TGTGCCAGCAGCCAACGAGACGAGCAGTACTTC
NA	TRBV25-1	TRBJ1-2	13	NA	CASSQEDLYGYTF	TGTGCCAGCAGCCAAGAGGACTTATATGGCTACACCTTC
NA	TRBV24-1	TRBJ2-6	16	many	CATTHLRAAGANVLTF	TGTGCCACCACCCACCTGCGGGCGGCTGGGGCCAACGTCCTGACTTTC
NA	TRBV25-1	TRBJ2-7	13	NA	CASVEQDAYEQYF	TGTGCCAGCGTTGAACAGGACGCCTACGAGCAGTACTTC
TRBD2	TRBV10-3	TRBJ2-2	21	NA	CAISDPSGTSGRAVNTGELFF	TGTGCCATCAGTGATCCGTCCGGGACTAGCGGGAGGGCCGTGAACACCGGGGAGCTGTTTTTT
NA	TRBV24-1	TRBJ1-4	13	once	CATSDAENEKLFF	TGTGCCACCAGTGATGCAGAGAATGAAAAACTGTTTTTT
NA	TRBV29-1	TRBJ1-1	14	NA	CSVTQYGRDTEAFF	TGCAGCGTCACCCAATACGGGAGGGACACTGAAGCTTTCTTT
TRBD2	TRBV2	TRBJ2-7	17	few	CASIRPGLAGRTYEQYF	TGTGCCAGCATCCGCCCGGGACTAGCGGGCAGGACCTACGAGCAGTACTTC
TRBD2	TRBV15	TRBJ2-7	12	NA	CATSGGADEQYF	TGTGCCACTAGCGGGGGGGCCGACGAGCAGTACTTC
TRBD1	TRBV5-4	TRBJ1-2	16	NA	CASSVGPGGLRYGYTF	TGTGCCAGCAGCGTTGGTCCAGGGGGACTTCGCTATGGCTACACCTTC
NA	TRBV7-2	TRBJ1-6	14	many	CASSPWRAYSPLHF	TGTGCCAGCAGCCCTTGGCGCGCCTATTCACCCCTCCACTTT
NA	TRBV7-8	TRBJ2-7	16	many	CASSLTRVTESYEQYF	TGTGCCAGCAGCTTAACAAGAGTGACAGAGTCCTACGAGCAGTACTTC
TRBD2	TRBV4-2	TRBJ2-7	17	few	CASSQDHTSGSRYEQYF	TGTGCCAGCAGCCAAGATCACACTAGCGGGAGCCGCTACGAGCAGTACTTC
TRBD1	TRBV14	TRBJ1-4	16	NA	CASSPSLDRVGEKLFF	TGTGCCAGCAGCCCGAGCCTTGACAGGGTGGGCGAAAAACTGTTTTTT
NA	TRBV7-9	TRBJ2-5	14	many	CASSQGLYQETQYF	TGTGCCAGCAGCCAGGGACTTTACCAAGAGACCCAGTACTTC
TRBD1	TRBV7-3	TRBJ1-3	17	NA	CASSSRADRGRGNTIYF	TGTGCCAGCAGCTCCCGGGCGGACAGGGGGCGAGGAAACACCATATATTTT
TRBD2	TRBV29-1	TRBJ2-5	14	many	CSVDLAAFQETQYF	TGCAGCGTTGATCTAGCGGCTTTCCAAGAGACCCAGTACTTC
TRBD1	TRBV10-3	TRBJ1-1	15	few	CASSQNTGGRTEAFF	TGTGCCAGCAGTCAGAACACAGGGGGACGAACTGAAGCTTTCTTT
NA	TRBV2	TRBJ1-2	13	NA	CASSEGRFNGYTF	TGTGCCAGCAGTGAGGGCAGATTTAATGGCTACACCTTC
TRBD1	TRBV7-9	TRBJ2-7	14	few	CASRAGQGAKEQYF	TGTGCCAGCAGGGCGGGACAGGGGGCGAAAGAGCAGTACTTC
NA	TRBV5-1	TRBJ1-2	13	few	CASSFGTLKGYTF	TGCGCCAGCAGCTTTGGGACCCTTAAGGGCTACACCTTC
NA	TRBV7-2	TRBJ1-2	13	many	CASTPDSPYGYTF	TGTGCCAGCACCCCGGACAGCCCCTATGGCTACACCTTC
TRBD1	TRBV29-1	TRBJ1-2	14	few	CSVQPDRGQDGYTF	TGCAGCGTTCAACCAGACAGGGGGCAAGATGGCTACACCTTC
NA	TRBV5-1	TRBJ1-3	14	few	CASTETGYGNTIYF	TGCGCCAGCACCGAAACAGGGTATGGAAACACCATATATTTT
NA	TRBV24-1	TRBJ1-2	14	NA	CATSTGVFGYGYTF	TGTGCCACCAGTACGGGGGTCTTCGGTTATGGCTACACCTTC
NA	TRBV25-1	TRBJ1-2	13	few	CASSDGINYGYTF	TGTGCCAGCTCAGACGGGATTAACTATGGCTACACCTTC
TRBD2	TRBV6-5	TRBJ2-5	13	NA	CATLLSGPETQYF	TGTGCCACCCTGCTTAGCGGGCCCGAGACCCAGTACTTC